Each of the 23 T cell receptor beta chains below was sequenced from the same sample in a study of CD8 T cells in ankylosing spondylitis. Study-level results: Characteristic, it appeared, of ankylosing spondylitis blood was a TCR beta motif of about eight highly homologous variants.

These TCRs are of unknown antigen specificity. TCRdb called the 5' RACE reads again in MiXCR, with one record for every CDR3 protein. The table shows about 220,000 distinct CDR3 sequences, with approximately 7.4% occurring only once. The material sequenced was blood, either unsorted or a sorted T cell fraction (not recorded which). All receptors come from a male donor with ankylosing spondylitis.

This clonotype was observed at least ten times. The CDR3 nucleotides read TGCGCCAGCAGCTCCCTCCGGGACAGGAGCTCCTACGAGCAGTACTTC. It is translated as CASSSLRDRSSYEQYF. J is TRBJ2-7 and V is TRBV5-1; TRBD1 matches 8 bases. Germline V gives CDR1 SGHRS, CDR2 YFSETQ. J gave up 0 bases and V 3 bases, and 8 bases lay outside the gene matches. The CDR3 is made up of 16 amino acids.

The rearrangement joins TRBV9 to TRBJ2-2; D is unclear. Germline CDR1 reads SGDLS; CDR2 reads YYNGEE. The V end was cut by 3 bases, the J end by 5 bases, with 14 bases between. The CDR3 spans 15 residues. CDR3 sequence reads: CASSGRTVKTGELFF. CDR3 DNA: TGTGCCAGCAGCGGTCGGACGGTGAAAACCGGGGAGCTGTTTTTT.

The table lists this clonotype with many counts. V is TRBV6-2 or TRBV6-3 and J is TRBJ1-5; possible D gene TRBD1, 5 bases. The CDR3 has 15 amino acids. The V and J ends lost 0 bases and 4 bases respectively, with 10 bases between them. Germline loops: CDR1 MNHEY, CDR2 SVGEGT. The CDR3 region is CASSYSRGANQPQHF. The CDR3, as DNA: TGTGCCAGCAGTTACTCGAGGGGAGCTAATCAGCCCCAGCATTTT.

At least ten counts were recorded for this clonotype. This chain connects TRBV7-8 to TRBJ2-1, with D maybe TRBD2 (6 bases). Germline CDR1 reads SGHVS; CDR2 reads FQNEAQ. Deletions cut 5 bases from V and 10 bases from J, with 9 bases between. There are 11 residues in the CDR3. The CDR3 DNA sequence: TGTGCCAGCAGCACTGGGGGGGAGCAGTTCTTC. Translation gives CASSTGGEQFF.

Many counts were recorded for this clonotype. As DNA, the CDR3 is TGTGCCAGCAGCCAAGGGGGACCGGCTCTGGGTCCTGAGCAGTTCTTC. Translation gives CASSQGGPALGPEQFF. The V call is TRBV3-1, the J call TRBJ2-1; D assignment may be TRBD1 or TRBD2 (5 bases each). Germline V gene data show CDR1 as LGHDT and CDR2 as YNNKEL (reference sequence). The CDR3 contains 16 residues. V was cut by 1 base and J by 9 bases, with 19 bases left in between.

Many counts were recorded for this clonotype. The chain is built from TRBV5-1 and TRBJ2-1, with 7 positions matching TRBD1. The CDR3 contains 14 residues. Germline CDR1 SGHRS, CDR2 YFSETQ. The junction had 9 bases not matched to a gene; V was cut back by 4 bases and J by 8 bases. The CDR3 loop reads CASSLRQGLDEQFF. The CDR3 DNA follows: TGCGCCAGCAGCCTGCGACAGGGTCTCGATGAGCAGTTCTTC.

The chain combines TRBV4-3 with TRBJ1-1; the match to TRBD1 covers 8 bases. The CDR3 contains 15 residues. CDR1 and CDR2 from the germline V gene are LGHNA and YSLEER. V was clipped by 1 base and J by 5 bases; unmatched bases: 6. The CDR3 loop is CASSQVQGAVTEAFF. The DNA for the CDR3 is TGCGCCAGCAGCCAAGTGCAGGGGGCGGTTACTGAAGCTTTCTTT.

This clonotype came up a few times. The CDR3 loop is CATSRAGSGNTIYF. CDR3 nucleotides: TGTGCCACCAGCAGGGCGGGCAGTGGAAACACCATATATTTT. J is TRBJ1-3 and V is TRBV15, with no clear D. The V end lost 3 bases, the J end lost 3 bases, and 9 bases lay between the germline ends. The CDR3 totals 14 residues. Germline CDR1 LNHNV, CDR2 YYDKDF (reference sequence). Filled out from reference TRBV15 and TRBJ1-3, the complete variable domain reads DAMVIQNPRYQVTQFGKPVTLSCSQTLNHNVMYWYQQKSSQAPKLLFHYYDKDFNNEADTPDNFQSRRPNTSFCFLDIRSPGLGDTAMYLCATSRAGSGNTIYFGEGSWLTVV.

The gene calls are TRBV4-2 and TRBJ2-1; the match to TRBD2 covers 16 bases. In germline, CDR1 is LGHNA, CDR2 YNFKEQ. The junction had 14 bases not matched to a gene; V was cut back by 8 bases and J by 1 base. The CDR3 runs 20 residues. The CDR3: CASQGLAGGPRTESYNEQFF. For the CDR3, the DNA is TGTGCCAGCCAGGGACTAGCGGGAGGGCCTCGTACCGAGTCCTACAATGAGCAGTTCTTC.

This clonotype was observed at least ten times. The rearrangement uses TRBV15 and TRBJ2-7, with D perhaps matching TRBD2 (5 bases). Germline V gives CDR1 LNHNV, CDR2 YYDKDF (reference sequence). V was cut by 8 bases and J by 7 bases, with 15 bases left in between. The CDR3 covers 12 residues. This CDR3 reads CATGRTRVEQYF. CDR3 DNA: TGTGCCACCGGTCGAACTAGAGTTGAGCAGTACTTC.

This clonotype has ten or more counts. The CDR3 here is CASSSRGPLPLNTGELFF. CDR3 bases: TGCGCCAGCAGCTCCAGGGGTCCCCTTCCCTTAAACACCGGGGAGCTGTTTTTT. V is TRBV5-1 and J is TRBJ2-2; a weak D match, TRBD1 (6 bases). Per germline, CDR1 SGHRS and CDR2 YFSETQ. V lost 3 bases and J lost 2, with 20 bases in between. CDR3 length: 18 residues.

This clonotype was observed at least ten times. The chain is built from TRBV5-5 and TRBJ2-7; the D is unclear. From germline, CDR1 is SGHKS and CDR2 YYEKEE (reference sequence). Deletions cut 1 base from V and 3 bases from J, with 11 bases between. This CDR3 is 14 amino acids long. CDR3 nucleotides: TGTGCCAGCAGCTTGAGGTACAGAAACTACGAGCAGTACTTC. Translation: CASSLRYRNYEQYF.

The CDR3 is CASSFLPYRGKMNTEAFF. The CDR3 coding sequence is TGTGCCAGTAGTTTCTTACCGTACAGGGGGAAGATGAACACTGAAGCTTTCTTT. The chain couples TRBV19 to TRBJ1-1; 8 bases match TRBD1. Looked up from germline, CDR1 is LNHDA and CDR2 is SQIVND (reference sequence). CDR3 length: 18 amino acids. V shed 5 bases and J 0 bases; nucleotides not matched to a gene: 14.

This clonotype was seen more than once but under ten times. V is TRBV7-8 and J is TRBJ2-1; D unresolved. The CDR3 covers 12 residues. V was cut by 1 base and J by 9 bases, with 7 bases left in between. Germline CDR1 is SGHVS and CDR2 is FQNEAQ. This chain's CDR3 is CASSLGVAEQFF. CDR3 DNA: TGTGCCAGCAGCTTAGGGGTGGCTGAGCAGTTCTTC.

This clonotype appeared a few times. The V and J genes are TRBV7-8 and TRBJ2-1; possibly TRBD2 for D (5 bases). From germline, CDR1 is SGHVS and CDR2 FQNEAQ. Trimming removed 5 bases from V and 3 bases from J, with 23 bases in between. This CDR3 region has 18 residues. The CDR3 DNA is TGTGCCAGCAGCCCCCGGATGGCGGGTAGCCTTCTCTACAATGAGCAGTTCTTC. Protein: CASSPRMAGSLLYNEQFF.

In its sample, this clonotype was seen many times. The chain joins TRBV5-1 to TRBJ2-1; TRBD1 is a possible D gene (6 bases). Germline CDR1 and CDR2: SGHRS and YFSETQ. The ends were cut back, 4 bases at V and 8 bases at J, with 19 bases in the middle. The CDR3 contains 15 residues. The CDR3 here is CASSLLPGAIHEQFF. The CDR3, as DNA: TGCGCCAGCAGCCTTCTTCCAGGGGCTATCCATGAGCAGTTCTTC.

This clonotype was counted at least ten times. This chain connects TRBV19 to TRBJ1-5; no firm D call. Germline CDR1 is LNHDA and CDR2 is SQIVND (reference sequence). CDR3 length equals 13 residues. The V gene lost 7 bases and the J gene lost 6 bases, with 13 bases spanning the gap. CDR3 sequence: CASTPFMGQPQHF. For the CDR3, the DNA is TGTGCCAGTACCCCCTTTATGGGTCAGCCCCAGCATTTT.

In this sample, this clonotype turned up many times. CDR3 loop: CASSLVYRSNTEAFF. CDR3 sequence (DNA): TGTGCCAGCAGCTTGGTGTATAGATCGAACACTGAAGCTTTCTTT. The gene calls are TRBV5-6 and TRBJ1-1; D call uncertain. With 0 bases removed from V and 1 base from J, the gap between germline ends came to 10 bases. Germline V gene data show CDR1 as SGHDT and CDR2 as YYEEEE. This CDR3 spans 15 amino acids.

This clonotype occurred many times. The chain links TRBV28 to TRBJ2-7; TRBD1 aligns across 8 bases. Germline V gene data show CDR1 as MDHEN and CDR2 as SYDVKM. The J segment lost 3 bases and the V segment lost 9 bases, leaving 7 bases of the junction unmatched. The CDR3 length is 13 residues. This chain's CDR3 is CASEDRVRYEQYF. Written as DNA, the CDR3 is TGTGCCAGTGAGGACAGGGTGCGCTACGAGCAGTACTTC.

A few counts support this clonotype. This chain links TRBV4-1 with TRBJ2-7; tentatively, D is TRBD2 (5 bases). Trimming cost V 1 base and J 0 bases, with 10 bases left between them. Looked up from germline, CDR1 is MGHRA and CDR2 is YSYEKL. This CDR3 is built from 15 residues. DNA of the CDR3: TGCGCCAGCAGCCAAGGAGGAGACTACTCCTACGAGCAGTACTTC. This sequence encodes CASSQGGDYSYEQYF.

This clonotype was recorded many times. This rearrangement joins TRBV6-5 to TRBJ1-5, with D perhaps matching TRBD1 (6 bases). The CDR3 spans 15 residues. CDR1 and CDR2 (germline): MNHEY, SVGAGI. V shed 4 bases and J shed 4 bases, with 14 bases lying between them. The CDR3 DNA reads as TGTGCCAGCAGTTCTCTTCGGACAGTAAATCAGCCCCAGCATTTT. Its translation is CASSSLRTVNQPQHF.

This clonotype was counted many times. The V and J genes are TRBV9 and TRBJ1-2; no firm D call. The CDR3 sequence is 14 residues long. Germline CDR1 reads SGDLS; CDR2 reads YYNGEE. V lost 0 bases and J lost 2, with 8 bases in between. CDR3 protein: CASSVGVLNYGYTF. The CDR3 DNA reads as TGTGCCAGCAGCGTAGGCGTCCTAAACTATGGCTACACCTTC.

This clonotype occurred a few times. The V gene is TRBV4-2, the J gene TRBJ2-2; 12 bases fit TRBD1. CDR3 size: 22 residues. Germline CDR1 LGHNA, CDR2 YNFKEQ. Trimming removed 5 bases from V and 2 bases from J; junction bases left unmatched: 21. The CDR3 DNA sequence: TGTGCCAGCAGCAAGACGGTTGGGACAGGGGGCCTGGGTCCCATTAACACCGGGGAGCTGTTTTTT. Residues: CASSKTVGTGGLGPINTGELFF.